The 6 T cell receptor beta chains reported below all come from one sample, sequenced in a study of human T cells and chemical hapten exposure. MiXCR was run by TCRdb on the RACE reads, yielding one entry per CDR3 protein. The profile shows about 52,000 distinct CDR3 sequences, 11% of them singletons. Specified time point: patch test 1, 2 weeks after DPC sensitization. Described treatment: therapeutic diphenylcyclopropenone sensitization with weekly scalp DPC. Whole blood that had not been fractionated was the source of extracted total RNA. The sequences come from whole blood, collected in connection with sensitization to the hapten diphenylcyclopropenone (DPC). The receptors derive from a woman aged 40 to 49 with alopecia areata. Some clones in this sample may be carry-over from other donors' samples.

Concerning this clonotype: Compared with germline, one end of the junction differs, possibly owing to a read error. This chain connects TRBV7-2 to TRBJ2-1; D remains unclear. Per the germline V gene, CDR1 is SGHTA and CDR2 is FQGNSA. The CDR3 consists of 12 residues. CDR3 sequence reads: CVSSRISPEQFF. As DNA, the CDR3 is TGTGTCAGCAGCAGGATTTCCCCGGAGCAGTTCTTC.

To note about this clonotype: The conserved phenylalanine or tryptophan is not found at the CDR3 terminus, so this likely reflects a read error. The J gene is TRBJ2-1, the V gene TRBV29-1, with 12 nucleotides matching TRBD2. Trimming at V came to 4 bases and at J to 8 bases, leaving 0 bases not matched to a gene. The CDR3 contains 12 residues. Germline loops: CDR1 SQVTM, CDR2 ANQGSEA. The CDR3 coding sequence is TGCAGCGTTGGACTAGCGGGAGATGAGCAGTTCTCC. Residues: CSVGLAGDEQFS.

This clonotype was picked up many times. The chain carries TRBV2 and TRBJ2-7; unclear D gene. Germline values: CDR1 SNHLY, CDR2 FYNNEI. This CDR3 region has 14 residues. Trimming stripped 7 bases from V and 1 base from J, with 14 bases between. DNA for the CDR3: TGTGCCAGCACTCCTAACGCAGGTTCCTACGAGCAGTACTTC. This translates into CASTPNAGSYEQYF.

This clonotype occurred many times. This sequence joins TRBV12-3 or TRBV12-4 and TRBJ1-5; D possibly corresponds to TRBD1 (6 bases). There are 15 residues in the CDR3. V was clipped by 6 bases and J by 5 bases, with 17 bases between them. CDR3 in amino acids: CASSSQTGTYQPQHF. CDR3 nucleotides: TGTGCCAGCAGCTCCCAGACAGGCACTTATCAGCCCCAGCATTTT.

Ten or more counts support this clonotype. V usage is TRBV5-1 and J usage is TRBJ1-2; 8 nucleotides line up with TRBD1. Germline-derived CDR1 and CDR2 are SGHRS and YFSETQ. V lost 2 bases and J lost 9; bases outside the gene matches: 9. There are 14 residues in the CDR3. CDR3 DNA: TGCGCCAGCAGCTTTGCGGGACAGGAAAGCCGCTACACCTTC. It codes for CASSFAGQESRYTF.

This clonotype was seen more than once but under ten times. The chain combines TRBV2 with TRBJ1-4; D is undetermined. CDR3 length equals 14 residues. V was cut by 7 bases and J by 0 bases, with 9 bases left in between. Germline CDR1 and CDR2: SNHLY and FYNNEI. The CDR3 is CASNVQTTNEKLFF. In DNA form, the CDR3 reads TGTGCCAGCAATGTACAGACAACTAATGAAAAACTGTTTTTT.